These 19 T cell receptor beta chains were all obtained from the same sample, sequenced in a study of blood T cell repertoires in COVID-19. The repertoire was sequenced with immunoSEQ multiplex PCR; TCRdb's copy has only in-frame clones and lacks some. The sample has 20,000 to 25,000 clones, roughly 75% seen once; the top ten hold around 13%. The sample comprised peripheral blood. The receptor set was obtained from a man aged 55 to 70 with active COVID-19.

This clone was seen more than once but under ten times. The CDR3 DNA reads TGTGCCAGCAGCCCACCGACTGTAATCCGGTCCACAGATACGCAGTATTTT. Amino acids: CASSPPTVIRSTDTQYF. The rearrangement links TRBV28 to TRBJ2-3; D gene uncertain. The V gene lost 6 bases and the J gene lost 2 bases, with 21 bases spanning the gap. This CDR3 region has 17 residues. Germline V CDR1 and CDR2: MDHEN, SYDVKM.

V gene TRBV11-2 combines with J gene TRBJ2-2; the D gene is possibly TRBD1 (6 bases). The CDR3 extends over 14 amino acids. V was shortened by 4 bases and J by 4 bases, with 10 bases between the two germline ends. CDR1 and CDR2 from the germline V gene are SGHAT and FQNNGV. CDR3 loop: CASSSTGFTGELFF. Here the CDR3 DNA reads TGTGCCAGCAGCTCTACAGGGTTCACCGGGGAGCTGTTTTTT. Drawing the rest from reference TRBV11-2 and TRBJ2-2, the complete variable domain is EAGVAQSPRYKIIEKRQSVAFWCNPISGHATLYWYQQILGQGPKLLIQFQNNGVVDDSQLPKDRFSAERLKGVDSTLKIQPAKLEDSAVYLCASSSTGFTGELFFGEGSRLTVL.

The DNA for the CDR3 is TGTGCCAGCCGTCTAGCGGGAGGGCCCTACAATGAGCAGTTCTTC. Amino acids: CASRLAGGPYNEQFF. V and J are TRBV6-4 and TRBJ2-1; TRBD2 agrees at 12 bases. Germline V gives CDR1 MRHNA, CDR2 SNTAGT. Trimming cost V 8 bases and J 2 bases; bases outside gene matches: 4. CDR3 length equals 15 residues.

The chain carries TRBV6-6 and TRBJ2-2; 7 bases line up with TRBD2. Germline-derived CDR1 and CDR2 are MNHNY and SVGAGI (reference sequence). V was clipped by 8 bases and J by 0 bases; unmatched bases: 6. This CDR3 is built from 15 residues. In DNA form, the CDR3 reads TGTGCCAGCCTTACGACTAGCACGAACACCGGGGAGCTGTTTTTT. This translates into CASLTTSTNTGELFF.

The chain links TRBV27 to TRBJ2-3; the match to TRBD1 covers 9 bases. The V gene end was trimmed by 8 bases and the J gene end by 2 bases; junction bases not matched to a gene: 5. CDR1 is MNHEY, CDR2 SMNVEV, per germline (reference sequence). The CDR3 sequence is 14 residues long. CDR3 sequence: CASRTGGYTDTQYF. The CDR3 region has the DNA TGTGCCAGCCGCACAGGGGGCTACACAGATACGCAGTATTTT.

The chain carries TRBV28 and TRBJ2-3; possible D gene TRBD1, 5 bases. Germline values: CDR1 MDHEN, CDR2 SYDVKM. V was pared by 3 bases and J by 2 bases, with 9 bases between. This CDR3 is 14 amino acids long. The CDR3 sequence is CASSLQGSTDTQYF. In nucleotides, the CDR3 is TGTGCCAGCAGTTTGCAGGGATCCACAGATACGCAGTATTTT.

V is TRBV5-8 and J is TRBJ2-2, with TRBD2 as a possible D gene (6 bases). This CDR3 is 16 amino acids long. CDR1 is SGHTS and CDR2 is YDEGEE in the germline V gene. Trimming took off 4 bases at V and 3 bases at J, with 16 bases between the two ends. The CDR3 DNA reads as TGTGCCAGCAGCCGCGAGGAGGGGTCATACACCGGGGAGCTGTTTTTT. It specifies CASSREEGSYTGELFF.

The sample holds one count of this clone. V is TRBV5-4 and J is TRBJ2-5; 10 nucleotides agree with TRBD1. This CDR3 has 15 amino acids. V lost 4 bases to trimming and J lost 4 bases; unmatched junction nucleotides: 7. Per the germline V gene, CDR1 is SGHNT and CDR2 is YYREEE (reference sequence). In DNA, the CDR3 is TGTGCCAGCAGCCCACGACAGGGGGCTGGAGAGACCCAGTACTTC. This encodes CASSPRQGAGETQYF.

This clone was detected only once. The chain has TRBV29-1 and TRBJ2-7, with D possibly matching TRBD1 (6 bases). This CDR3 is 11 amino acids long. The germline V gene encodes CDR1 SQVTM and CDR2 ANQGSEA. Trimming cost V 5 bases and J 5 bases, with 10 bases left between them. CDR3 DNA sequence: TGCAGCGTTCCCCAGGGGAACGAGCAGTACTTC. This translates into CSVPQGNEQYF.

The sample holds a few counts of this clone. V and J are TRBV2 and TRBJ2-1; D unresolved. The germline V gene has CDR1 SNHLY and CDR2 FYNNEI. The V gene lost 1 base and the J gene lost 10 bases, with 8 bases spanning the gap. CDR3 length: 12 amino acids. CDR3 nucleotide sequence: TGTGCCAGCAGTGAAGTCCGGGTCGAGCAGTTCTTC. Translating it yields CASSEVRVEQFF.

On this clone: A much larger clone is a single base away; this may be a read error. The same CDR3 also results from other DNA sequences found in this sample. The genes are TRBV4-3 and TRBJ2-5; TRBD2 aligns across 12 bases. There are 17 residues in the CDR3. With V trimmed by 4 bases and J by 3 bases, 9 bases remained unmatched. Germline V gene lookup returns CDR1 LGHNA and CDR2 YSLEER. In DNA, the CDR3 is TGCGCCAGCAGCCGCCATCTAGCGGGAGGGCAGGAAGAGACCCAGTACTTC. It encodes CASSRHLAGGQEETQYF.

V usage is TRBV11-2 and J usage is TRBJ2-1; no clear D. The CDR3 covers 15 residues. V dropped 5 bases and J dropped 0 bases, with 11 bases sitting between them. The germline gives CDR1 SGHAT, CDR2 FQNNGV. The CDR3 reads CASSADLSSYNEQFF. CDR3 nucleotide sequence: TGTGCCAGCAGCGCAGATTTATCCTCCTACAATGAGCAGTTCTTC. Combining the CDR3 with reference TRBV11-2 and TRBJ2-1 gives the whole variable domain EAGVAQSPRYKIIEKRQSVAFWCNPISGHATLYWYQQILGQGPKLLIQFQNNGVVDDSQLPKDRFSAERLKGVDSTLKIQPAKLEDSAVYLCASSADLSSYNEQFFGPGTRLTVL.

This clone was recorded a few times. The V and J genes are TRBV4-2 and TRBJ2-1; D gene uncertain. The CDR3 extends over 16 amino acids. Trimming pared 0 bases from V and 2 bases from J, leaving 11 bases between. Germline CDR1 reads LGHNA; CDR2 reads YNFKEQ. For the CDR3, the DNA is TGTGCCAGCAGCCAAGAGGCTGTAAAAGCCTACAATGAGCAGTTCTTC. Its protein is CASSQEAVKAYNEQFF.

V usage is TRBV27 and J usage is TRBJ2-1, with 7 bases lining up with TRBD1. V shed 0 bases, J shed 12 bases, and the junction held 5 bases outside the gene matches. The CDR3 runs 13 residues. Germline lookup yields CDR1 MNHEY and CDR2 SMNVEV (reference sequence). The CDR3, as DNA: TGTGCCAGCAGTTTATCGGGGACAGTAGTGCAGTTCTTC. Translation gives CASSLSGTVVQFF.

Only a few counts were recorded for this clone. The chain has TRBV11-2 and TRBJ2-7, with a possible D match to TRBD1 (5 bases). This CDR3 is 13 amino acids long. Looked up from germline, CDR1 is SGHAT and CDR2 is FQNNGV. V was trimmed by 1 base and J by 7 bases, leaving 11 bases between them. CDR3 protein: CASSLGQGWEQYF. The CDR3 coding sequence is TGTGCCAGCAGCTTAGGTCAGGGTTGGGAGCAGTACTTC. Full variable domain (remainder filled in from reference TRBV11-2 and TRBJ2-7): EAGVAQSPRYKIIEKRQSVAFWCNPISGHATLYWYQQILGQGPKLLIQFQNNGVVDDSQLPKDRFSAERLKGVDSTLKIQPAKLEDSAVYLCASSLGQGWEQYFGPGTRLTVT.

As for this clone: Distinct nucleotide sequences in the sample also encode this CDR3. The chain carries TRBV5-1 and TRBJ2-1, with D hard to call. Germline CDR1 and CDR2: SGHRS and YFSETQ. Trimming cost V 0 bases and J 4 bases, with 5 bases left between them. CDR3 length: 13 residues. CDR3 loop: CASSLGLYNEQFF. The CDR3 nucleotides read TGCGCCAGCAGCTTGGGACTGTACAATGAGCAGTTCTTC. Filled out from reference TRBV5-1 and TRBJ2-1, the complete variable domain reads KAGVTQTPRYLIKTRGQQVTLSCSPISGHRSVSWYQQTPGQGLQFLFEYFSETQRNKGNFPGRFSGRQFSNSRSEMNVSTLELGDSALYLCASSLGLYNEQFFGPGTRLTVL.

V and J are TRBV7-2 and TRBJ2-1; 11 bases are shared with TRBD2. J lost 7 bases, V lost 3 bases, and 8 bases had no gene match. Germline CDR1 and CDR2: SGHTA and FQGNSA. The CDR3 is 16 residues long. CDR3: CASSLYTSGSSNEQFF. CDR3 nucleotides: TGTGCCAGCAGCTTGTACACTAGCGGGAGTTCAAATGAGCAGTTCTTC.

CDR3 in DNA: TGTGCCAGTAGTATTGAAAGTGGGACGGGACAGGTAGAGACCCAGTACTTC. Encoded protein: CASSIESGTGQVETQYF. The J gene is TRBJ2-5, the V gene TRBV19, with 8 bases fitting TRBD1. Germline CDR1 LNHDA, CDR2 SQIVND (reference sequence). This CDR3 contains 17 residues. V trimming: 3 bases; J trimming: 4 bases; junction bases outside the gene matches: 13.

This sequence joins TRBV19 and TRBJ2-3; D possibly corresponds to TRBD2 (6 bases). This CDR3 has 17 amino acids. Germline-derived CDR1 and CDR2 are LNHDA and SQIVND (reference sequence). V lost 4 bases and J lost 0, with 17 bases in between. CDR3 loop: CASSTRDSTSSTDTQYF. Here the CDR3 DNA reads TGTGCCAGTAGTACGCGGGACTCCACCTCTAGCACAGATACGCAGTATTTT.